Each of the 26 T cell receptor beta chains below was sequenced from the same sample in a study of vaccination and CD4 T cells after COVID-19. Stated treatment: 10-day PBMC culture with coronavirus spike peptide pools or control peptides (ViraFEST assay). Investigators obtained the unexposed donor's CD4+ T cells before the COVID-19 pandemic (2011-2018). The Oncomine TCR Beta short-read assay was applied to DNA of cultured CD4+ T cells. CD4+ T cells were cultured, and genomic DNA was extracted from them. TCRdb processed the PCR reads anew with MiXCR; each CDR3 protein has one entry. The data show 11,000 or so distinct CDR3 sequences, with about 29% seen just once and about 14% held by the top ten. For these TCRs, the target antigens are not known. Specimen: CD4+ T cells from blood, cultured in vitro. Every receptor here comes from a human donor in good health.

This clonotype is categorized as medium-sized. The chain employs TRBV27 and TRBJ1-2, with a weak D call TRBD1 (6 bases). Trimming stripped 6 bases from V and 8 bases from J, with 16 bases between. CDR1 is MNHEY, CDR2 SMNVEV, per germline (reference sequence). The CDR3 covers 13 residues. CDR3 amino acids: CASSVDRTWGYTF. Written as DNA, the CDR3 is TGTGCCAGCAGCGTAGACAGGACTTGGGGCTACACCTTC.

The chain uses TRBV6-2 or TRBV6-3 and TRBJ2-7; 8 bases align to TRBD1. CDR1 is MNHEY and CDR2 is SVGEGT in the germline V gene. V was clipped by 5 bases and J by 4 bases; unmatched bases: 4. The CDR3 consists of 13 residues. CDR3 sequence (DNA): TGTGCCAGCAGTCGGACAGGGACGTACGAGCAGTACTTC. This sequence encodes CASSRTGTYEQYF.

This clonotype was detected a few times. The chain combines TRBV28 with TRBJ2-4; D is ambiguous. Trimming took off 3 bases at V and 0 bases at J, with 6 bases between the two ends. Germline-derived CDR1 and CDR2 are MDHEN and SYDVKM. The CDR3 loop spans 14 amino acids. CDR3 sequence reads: CASSLVGAKNIQYF. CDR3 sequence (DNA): TGTGCCAGCAGTTTGGTCGGAGCCAAAAACATTCAGTACTTC.

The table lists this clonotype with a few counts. CDR3 region: CSARVASTDTQYF. Here the CDR3 DNA reads TGCAGTGCTAGAGTGGCTTCCACAGATACGCAGTATTTT. V and J are TRBV20-1 and TRBJ2-3; D gene uncertain. Germline V gene sequence: CDR1 DFQATT, CDR2 SNEGSKA (reference sequence). This CDR3 contains 13 residues. The V and J ends lost 1 base and 2 bases respectively, with 7 bases between them.

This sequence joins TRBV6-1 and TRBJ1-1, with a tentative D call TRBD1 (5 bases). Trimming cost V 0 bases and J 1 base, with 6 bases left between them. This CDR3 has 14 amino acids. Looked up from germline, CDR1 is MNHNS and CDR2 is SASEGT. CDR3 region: CASSEAGRNTEAFF. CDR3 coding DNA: TGTGCCAGCAGTGAAGCGGGGCGGAACACTGAAGCTTTCTTT.

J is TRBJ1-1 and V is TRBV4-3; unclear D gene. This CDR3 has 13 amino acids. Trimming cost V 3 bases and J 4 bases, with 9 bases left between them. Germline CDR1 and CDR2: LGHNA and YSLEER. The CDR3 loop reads CASSQMTVTEAFF. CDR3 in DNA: TGCGCCAGCAGCCAGATGACGGTCACTGAAGCTTTCTTT.

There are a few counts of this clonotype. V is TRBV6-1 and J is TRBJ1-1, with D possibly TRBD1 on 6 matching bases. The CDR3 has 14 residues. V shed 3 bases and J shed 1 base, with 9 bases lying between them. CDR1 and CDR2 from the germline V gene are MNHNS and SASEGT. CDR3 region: CASSDRGTNTEAFF. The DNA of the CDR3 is TGTGCCAGCAGTGACAGGGGAACGAACACTGAAGCTTTCTTT.

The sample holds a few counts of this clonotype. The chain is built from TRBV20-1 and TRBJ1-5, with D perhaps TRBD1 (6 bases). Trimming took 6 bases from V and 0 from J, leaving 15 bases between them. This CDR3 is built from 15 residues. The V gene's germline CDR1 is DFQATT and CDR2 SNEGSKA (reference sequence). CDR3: CSANRDIHSNQPQHF. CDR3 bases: TGCAGTGCAAACCGGGACATCCATAGCAATCAGCCCCAGCATTTT.

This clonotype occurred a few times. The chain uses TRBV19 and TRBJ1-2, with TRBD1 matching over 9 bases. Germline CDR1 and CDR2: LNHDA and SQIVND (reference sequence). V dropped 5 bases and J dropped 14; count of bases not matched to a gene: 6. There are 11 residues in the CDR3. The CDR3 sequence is CASSLTGGLTF. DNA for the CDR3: TGTGCCAGTAGTCTCACAGGGGGCTTAACCTTC.

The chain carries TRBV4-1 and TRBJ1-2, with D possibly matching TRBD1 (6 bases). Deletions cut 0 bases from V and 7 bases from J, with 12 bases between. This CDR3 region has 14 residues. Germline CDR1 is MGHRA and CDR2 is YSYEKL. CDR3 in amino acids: CASSQDMGATGYTF. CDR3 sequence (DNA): TGCGCCAGCAGCCAAGATATGGGGGCCACTGGCTACACCTTC.

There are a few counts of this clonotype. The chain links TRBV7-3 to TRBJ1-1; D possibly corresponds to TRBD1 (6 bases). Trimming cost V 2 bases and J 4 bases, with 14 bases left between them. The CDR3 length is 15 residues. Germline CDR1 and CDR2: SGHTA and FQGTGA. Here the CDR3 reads CASSLVPGTPTEAFF. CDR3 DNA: TGTGCCAGCAGCTTAGTCCCCGGGACACCCACTGAAGCTTTCTTT.

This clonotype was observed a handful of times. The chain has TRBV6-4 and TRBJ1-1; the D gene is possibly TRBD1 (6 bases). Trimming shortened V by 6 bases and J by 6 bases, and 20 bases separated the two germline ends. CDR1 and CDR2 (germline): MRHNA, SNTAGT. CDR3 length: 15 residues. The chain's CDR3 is CASSPNSDRLAEAFF. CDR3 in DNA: TGTGCCAGCAGCCCCAACTCAGACAGGTTAGCTGAAGCTTTCTTT.

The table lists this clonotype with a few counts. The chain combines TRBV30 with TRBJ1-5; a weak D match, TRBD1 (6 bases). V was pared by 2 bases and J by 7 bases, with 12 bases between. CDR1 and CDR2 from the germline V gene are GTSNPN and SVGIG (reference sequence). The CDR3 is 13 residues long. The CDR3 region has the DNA TGTGCCTGGAGTCAGGGGTTAGGGCAGCCCCAGCATTTT. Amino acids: CAWSQGLGQPQHF. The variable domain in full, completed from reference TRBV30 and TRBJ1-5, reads SQTIHQWPATLVQPVGSPLSLECTVEGTSNPNLYWYRQAAGRGLQLLFYSVGIGQISSEVPQNLSASRPQDRQFILSSKKLLLSDSGFYLCAWSQGLGQPQHFGDGTRLSIL.

CDR3 sequence (DNA): TGCGCCAGCAGCTTGGTGCCAGGCAATGAGCAGTTCTTC. It encodes CASSLVPGNEQFF. The rearrangement uses TRBV5-1 and TRBJ2-1; D not certain. Per germline, CDR1 SGHRS and CDR2 YFSETQ. This CDR3 has 13 residues. Trimming removed 0 bases from V and 6 bases from J, with 7 bases in between.

The CDR3 DNA follows: TGCGCCAGCAGCTTGGTGGGCCAGGGAGACACTGAAGCTTTCTTT. Its translation is CASSLVGQGDTEAFF. The chain links TRBV5-1 to TRBJ1-1; possible D gene TRBD1, 5 bases. Deletions cut 0 bases from V and 3 bases from J, with 12 bases between. This CDR3 is 15 amino acids long. Germline lookup yields CDR1 SGHRS and CDR2 YFSETQ.

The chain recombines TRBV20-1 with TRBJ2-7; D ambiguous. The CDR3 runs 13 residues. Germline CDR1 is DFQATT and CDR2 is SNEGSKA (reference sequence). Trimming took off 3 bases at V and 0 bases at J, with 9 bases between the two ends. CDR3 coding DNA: TGCAGTGCTAGTCGACCTCCCTCCTACGAGCAGTACTTC. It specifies CSASRPPSYEQYF.

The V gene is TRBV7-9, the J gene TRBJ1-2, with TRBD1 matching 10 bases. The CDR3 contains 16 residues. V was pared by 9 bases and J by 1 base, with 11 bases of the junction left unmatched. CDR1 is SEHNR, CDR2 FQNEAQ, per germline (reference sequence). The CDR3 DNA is TGTGCCAGTACCGGGACAGGGGCCATACTTAACTATGGCTACACCTTC. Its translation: CASTGTGAILNYGYTF. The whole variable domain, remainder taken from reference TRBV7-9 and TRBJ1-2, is DTGVSQNPRHKITKRGQNVTFRCDPISEHNRLYWYRQTLGQGPEFLTYFQNEAQLEKSRLLSDRFSAERPKGSFSTLEIQRTEQGDSAMYLCASTGTGAILNYGYTFGSGTRLTVV.

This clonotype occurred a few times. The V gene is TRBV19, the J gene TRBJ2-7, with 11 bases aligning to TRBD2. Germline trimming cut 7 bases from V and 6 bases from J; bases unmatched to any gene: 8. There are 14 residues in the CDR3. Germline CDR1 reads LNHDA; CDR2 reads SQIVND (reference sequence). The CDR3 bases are TGTGCCAGTACCACTAGCGGGAGCAATGGCGAGCAGTACTTC. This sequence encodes CASTTSGSNGEQYF.

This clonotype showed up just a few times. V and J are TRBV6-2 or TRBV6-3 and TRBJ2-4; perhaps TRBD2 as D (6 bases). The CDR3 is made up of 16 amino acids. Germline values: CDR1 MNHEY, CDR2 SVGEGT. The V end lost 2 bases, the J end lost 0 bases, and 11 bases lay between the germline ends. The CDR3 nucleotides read TGTGCCAGCAGTTACCGGGGGTTCTTAGCCAAAAACATTCAGTACTTC. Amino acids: CASSYRGFLAKNIQYF.

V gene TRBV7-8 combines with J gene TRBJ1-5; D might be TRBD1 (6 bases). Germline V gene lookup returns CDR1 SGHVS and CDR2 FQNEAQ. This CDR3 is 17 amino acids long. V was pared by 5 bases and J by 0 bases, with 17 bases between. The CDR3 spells CASSPRQAGYSNQPQHF. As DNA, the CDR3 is TGTGCCAGCAGCCCCCGACAGGCAGGGTATAGCAATCAGCCCCAGCATTTT.

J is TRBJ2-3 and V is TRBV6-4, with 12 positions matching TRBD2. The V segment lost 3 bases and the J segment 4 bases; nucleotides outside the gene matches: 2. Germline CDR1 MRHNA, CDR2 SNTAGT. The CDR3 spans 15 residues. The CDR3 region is CASSETSGSADTQYF. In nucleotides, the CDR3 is TGTGCCAGCAGTGAGACTAGCGGGAGCGCAGATACGCAGTATTTT.

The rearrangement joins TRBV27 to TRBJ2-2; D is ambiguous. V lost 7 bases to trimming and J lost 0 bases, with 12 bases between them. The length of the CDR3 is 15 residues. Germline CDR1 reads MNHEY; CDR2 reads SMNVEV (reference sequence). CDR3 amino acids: CASTMTFANTGELFF. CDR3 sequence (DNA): TGTGCCAGCACGATGACGTTCGCGAACACCGGGGAGCTGTTTTTT.

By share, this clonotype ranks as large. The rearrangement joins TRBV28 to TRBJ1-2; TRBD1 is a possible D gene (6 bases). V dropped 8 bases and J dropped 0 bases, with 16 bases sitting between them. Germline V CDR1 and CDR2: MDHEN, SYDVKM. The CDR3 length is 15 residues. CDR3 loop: CASAPGAISNYGYTF. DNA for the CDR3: TGTGCCAGCGCGCCAGGGGCGATTTCTAACTATGGCTACACCTTC.

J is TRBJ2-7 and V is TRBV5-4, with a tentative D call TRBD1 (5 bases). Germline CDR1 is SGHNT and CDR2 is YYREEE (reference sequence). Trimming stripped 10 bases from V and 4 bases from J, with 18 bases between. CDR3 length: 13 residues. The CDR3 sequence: CASTRDSPYEQYF. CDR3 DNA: TGTGCCTCTACCCGAGACAGTCCGTACGAGCAGTACTTC.

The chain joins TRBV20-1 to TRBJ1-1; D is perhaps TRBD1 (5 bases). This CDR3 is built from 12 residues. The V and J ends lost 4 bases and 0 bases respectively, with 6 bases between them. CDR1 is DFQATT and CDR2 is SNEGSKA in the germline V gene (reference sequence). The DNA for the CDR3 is TGCAGTGCTAAGACAGTGAACACTGAAGCTTTCTTT. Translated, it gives CSAKTVNTEAFF.

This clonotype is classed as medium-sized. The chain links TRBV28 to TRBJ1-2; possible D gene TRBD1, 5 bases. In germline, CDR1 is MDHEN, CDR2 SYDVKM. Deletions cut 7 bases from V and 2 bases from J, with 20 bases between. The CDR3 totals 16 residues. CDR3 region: CASNTMRRGLNYGYTF. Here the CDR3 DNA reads TGTGCCAGCAACACCATGCGTCGGGGCTTAAACTATGGCTACACCTTC.